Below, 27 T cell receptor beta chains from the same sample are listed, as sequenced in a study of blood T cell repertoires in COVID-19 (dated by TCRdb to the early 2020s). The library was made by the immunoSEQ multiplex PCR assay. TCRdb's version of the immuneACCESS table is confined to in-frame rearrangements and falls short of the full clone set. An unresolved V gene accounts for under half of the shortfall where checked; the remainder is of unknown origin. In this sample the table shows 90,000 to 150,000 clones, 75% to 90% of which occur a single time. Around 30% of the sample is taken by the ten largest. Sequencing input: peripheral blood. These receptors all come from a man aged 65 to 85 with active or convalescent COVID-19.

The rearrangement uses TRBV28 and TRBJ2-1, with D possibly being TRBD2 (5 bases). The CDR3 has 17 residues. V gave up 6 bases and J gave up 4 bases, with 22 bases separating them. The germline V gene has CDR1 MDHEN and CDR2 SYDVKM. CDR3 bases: TGTGCCAGCAGCACAAGACTTAGCGCCCGGATATACAATGAGCAGTTCTTC. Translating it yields CASSTRLSARIYNEQFF.

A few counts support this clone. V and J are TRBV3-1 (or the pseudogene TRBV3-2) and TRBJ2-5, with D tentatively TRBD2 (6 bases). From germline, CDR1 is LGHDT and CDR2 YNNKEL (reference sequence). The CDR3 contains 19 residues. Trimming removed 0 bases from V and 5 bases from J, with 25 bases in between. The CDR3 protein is CASSQEGLGRGYDVETQYF. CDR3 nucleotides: TGTGCCAGCAGCCAAGAGGGGCTCGGGAGAGGGTATGATGTGGAGACCCAGTACTTC.

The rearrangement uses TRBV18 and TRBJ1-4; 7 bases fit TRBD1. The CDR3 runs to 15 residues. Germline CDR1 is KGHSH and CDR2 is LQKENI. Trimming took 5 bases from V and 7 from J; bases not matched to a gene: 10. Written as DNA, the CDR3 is TGTGCCAGCTCAGCAACGACAGGGAGAGGTGAAAAACTGTTTTTT. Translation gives CASSATTGRGEKLFF.

CDR3 in DNA: TGTGCCAGCAGCCCATGGTCGGGGGGAAAGGCTTTCTTT. Translation gives CASSPWSGGKAFF. This chain uses TRBV27 with TRBJ1-1; weak D call: TRBD1 (5 bases). Germline loops: CDR1 MNHEY, CDR2 SMNVEV (reference sequence). V was cut by 6 bases and J by 11 bases, with 19 bases left in between. This CDR3 contains 13 residues.

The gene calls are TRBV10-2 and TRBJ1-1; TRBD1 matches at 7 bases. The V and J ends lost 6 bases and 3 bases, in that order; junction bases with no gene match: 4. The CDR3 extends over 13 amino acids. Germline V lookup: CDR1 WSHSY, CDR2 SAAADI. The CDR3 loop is CASSVDRDTEAFF. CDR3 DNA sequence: TGCGCCAGCAGCGTCGACAGGGACACTGAAGCTTTCTTT.

Here the CDR3 reads CASSRAEGTWETDTQYF. The CDR3 nucleotides read TGTGCCAGCAGCCGAGCAGAGGGAACTTGGGAAACAGATACGCAGTATTTT. This chain uses TRBV14 with TRBJ2-3; D is perhaps TRBD2 (5 bases). CDR1 SGHDN and CDR2 FVKESK come from the germline V gene. This CDR3 contains 17 residues. V was trimmed by 4 bases and J by 3 bases, leaving 20 bases between them.

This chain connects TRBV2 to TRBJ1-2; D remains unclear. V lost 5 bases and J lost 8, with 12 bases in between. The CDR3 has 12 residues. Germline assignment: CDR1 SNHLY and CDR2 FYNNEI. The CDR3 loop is CASSSSGGGYTF. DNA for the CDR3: TGTGCCAGCAGTAGTTCAGGAGGAGGCTACACCTTC. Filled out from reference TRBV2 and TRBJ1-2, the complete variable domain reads EPEVTQTPSHQVTQMGQEVILRCVPISNHLYFYWYRQILGQKVEFLVSFYNNEISEKSEIFDDQFSVERPDGSNFTLKIRSTKLEDSAMYFCASSSSGGGYTFGSGTRLTVV.

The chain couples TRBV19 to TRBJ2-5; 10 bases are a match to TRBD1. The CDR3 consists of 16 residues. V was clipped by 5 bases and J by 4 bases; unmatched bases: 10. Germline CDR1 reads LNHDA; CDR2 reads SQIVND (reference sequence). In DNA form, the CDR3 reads TGTGCCAGTAGTGGGCTTCAAAGGACAGGGGGAGAGACCCAGTACTTC. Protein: CASSGLQRTGGETQYF. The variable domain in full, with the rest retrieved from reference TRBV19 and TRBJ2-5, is DGGITQSPKYLFRKEGQNVTLSCEQNLNHDAMYWYRQDPGQGLRLIYYSQIVNDFQKGDIAEGYSVSREKKESFPLTVTSAQKNPTAFYLCASSGLQRTGGETQYFGPGTRLLVL.

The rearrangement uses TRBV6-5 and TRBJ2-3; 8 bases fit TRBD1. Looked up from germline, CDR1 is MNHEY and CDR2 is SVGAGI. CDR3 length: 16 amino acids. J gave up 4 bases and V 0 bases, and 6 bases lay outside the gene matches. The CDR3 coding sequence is TGTGCCAGCAGTTACTCGGCTCAGGGGGCGGCAGATACGCAGTATTTT. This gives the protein CASSYSAQGAADTQYF.

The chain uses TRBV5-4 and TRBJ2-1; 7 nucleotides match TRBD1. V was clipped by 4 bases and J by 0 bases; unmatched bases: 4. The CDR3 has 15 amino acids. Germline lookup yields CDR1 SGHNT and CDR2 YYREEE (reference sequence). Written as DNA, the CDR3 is TGTGCCAGCAGCACAGGGGACAGCTCCTACAATGAGCAGTTCTTC. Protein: CASSTGDSSYNEQFF. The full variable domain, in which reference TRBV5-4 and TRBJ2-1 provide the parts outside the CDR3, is ETGVTQSPTHLIKTRGQQVTLRCSSQSGHNTVSWYQQALGQGPQFIFQYYREEENGRGNFPPRFSGLQFPNYSSELNVNALELDDSALYLCASSTGDSSYNEQFFGPGTRLTVL.

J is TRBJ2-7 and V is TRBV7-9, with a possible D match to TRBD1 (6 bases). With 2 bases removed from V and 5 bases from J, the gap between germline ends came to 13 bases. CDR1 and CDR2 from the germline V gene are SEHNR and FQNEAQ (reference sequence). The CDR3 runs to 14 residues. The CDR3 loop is CASSLSDRFNEQYF. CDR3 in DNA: TGTGCCAGCAGCTTATCTGACAGGTTTAACGAGCAGTACTTC.

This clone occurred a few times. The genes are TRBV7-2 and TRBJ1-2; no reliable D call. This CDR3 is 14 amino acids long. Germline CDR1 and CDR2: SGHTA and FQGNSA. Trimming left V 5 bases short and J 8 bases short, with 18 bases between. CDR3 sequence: CASSGFAGGIGYTF. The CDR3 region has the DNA TGTGCCAGCAGCGGCTTCGCGGGAGGTATAGGCTACACCTTC.

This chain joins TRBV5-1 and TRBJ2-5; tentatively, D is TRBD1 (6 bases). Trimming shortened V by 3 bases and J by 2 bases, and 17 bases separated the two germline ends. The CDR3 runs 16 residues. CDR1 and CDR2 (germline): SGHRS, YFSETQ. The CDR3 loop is CASSWGHSGTQETQYF. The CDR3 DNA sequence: TGCGCCAGCAGCTGGGGACACTCAGGAACTCAAGAGACCCAGTACTTC.

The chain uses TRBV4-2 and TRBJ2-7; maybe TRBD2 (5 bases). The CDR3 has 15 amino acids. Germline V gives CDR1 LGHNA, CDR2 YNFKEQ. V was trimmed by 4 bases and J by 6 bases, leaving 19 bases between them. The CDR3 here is CASSPTPTRGGEQYF. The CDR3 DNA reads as TGTGCCAGCAGCCCGACCCCCACTAGAGGAGGCGAGCAGTACTTC.

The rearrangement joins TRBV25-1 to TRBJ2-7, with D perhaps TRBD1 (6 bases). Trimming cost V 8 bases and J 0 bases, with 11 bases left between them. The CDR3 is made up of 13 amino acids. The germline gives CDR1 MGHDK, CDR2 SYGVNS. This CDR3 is CASGTGSSYEQYF. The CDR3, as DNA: TGTGCCAGCGGCACAGGGAGCTCCTACGAGCAGTACTTC.

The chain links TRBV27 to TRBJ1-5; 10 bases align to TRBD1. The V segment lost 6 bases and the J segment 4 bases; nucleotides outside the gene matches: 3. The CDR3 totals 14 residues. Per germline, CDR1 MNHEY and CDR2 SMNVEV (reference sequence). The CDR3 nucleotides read TGTGCCAGCAGGAGGACAGGGGGTAATCAGCCCCAGCATTTT. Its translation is CASRRTGGNQPQHF.

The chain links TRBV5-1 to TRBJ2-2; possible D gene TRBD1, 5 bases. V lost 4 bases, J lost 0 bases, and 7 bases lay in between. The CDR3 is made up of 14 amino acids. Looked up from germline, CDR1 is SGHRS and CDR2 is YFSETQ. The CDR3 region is CASSKTANTGELFF. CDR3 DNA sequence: TGCGCCAGCAGCAAGACAGCGAACACCGGGGAGCTGTTTTTT.

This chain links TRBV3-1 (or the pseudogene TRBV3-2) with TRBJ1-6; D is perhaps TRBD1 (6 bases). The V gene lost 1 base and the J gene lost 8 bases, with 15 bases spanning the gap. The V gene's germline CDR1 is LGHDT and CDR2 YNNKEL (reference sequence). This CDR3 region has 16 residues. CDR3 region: CASSQGQVLFHSPLHF. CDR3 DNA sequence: TGTGCCAGCAGCCAAGGACAGGTCCTGTTTCATTCACCCCTCCACTTT.

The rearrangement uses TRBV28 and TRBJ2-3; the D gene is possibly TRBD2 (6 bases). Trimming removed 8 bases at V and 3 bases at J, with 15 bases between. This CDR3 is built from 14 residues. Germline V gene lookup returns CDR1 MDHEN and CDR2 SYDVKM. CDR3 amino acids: CASGLGGRTDTQYF. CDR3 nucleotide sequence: TGTGCCAGCGGTCTAGGAGGGAGAACAGATACGCAGTATTTT.

CDR3: CASASGAYNEQFF. The CDR3 nucleotides read TGTGCCAGCGCCAGCGGAGCTTACAATGAGCAGTTCTTC. V gene TRBV9 combines with J gene TRBJ2-1; D is perhaps TRBD2 (5 bases). Trimming removed 7 bases at V and 4 bases at J, with 12 bases between. The CDR3 loop spans 13 amino acids. CDR1 SGDLS and CDR2 YYNGEE come from the germline V gene. The full variable domain, its missing parts supplied by reference TRBV9 and TRBJ2-1, is DSGVTQTPKHLITATGQRVTLRCSPRSGDLSVYWYQQSLDQGLQFLIQYYNGEERAKGNILERFSAQQFPDLHSELNLSSLELGDSALYFCASASGAYNEQFFGPGTRLTVL.

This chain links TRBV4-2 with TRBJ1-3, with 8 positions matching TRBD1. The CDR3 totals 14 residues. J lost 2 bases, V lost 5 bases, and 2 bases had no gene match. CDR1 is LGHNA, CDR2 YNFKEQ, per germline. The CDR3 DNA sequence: TGTGCCAGCAGCTCAGGGGGCACTGGAAACACCATATATTTT. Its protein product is CASSSGGTGNTIYF.

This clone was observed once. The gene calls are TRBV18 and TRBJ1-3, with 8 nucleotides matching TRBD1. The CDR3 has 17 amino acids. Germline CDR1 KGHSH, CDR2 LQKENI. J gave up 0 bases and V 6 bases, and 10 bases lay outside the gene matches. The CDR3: CASSPTMTGVSGNTIYF. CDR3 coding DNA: TGTGCCAGCTCCCCAACAATGACAGGGGTCTCTGGAAACACCATATATTTT.

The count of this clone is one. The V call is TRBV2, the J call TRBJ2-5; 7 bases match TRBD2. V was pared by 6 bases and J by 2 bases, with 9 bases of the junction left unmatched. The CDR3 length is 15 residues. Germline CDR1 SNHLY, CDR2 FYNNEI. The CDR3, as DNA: TGTGCCAGCAGCCTATGGGGGGGGTTACAAGAGACCCAGTACTTC. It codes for CASSLWGGLQETQYF. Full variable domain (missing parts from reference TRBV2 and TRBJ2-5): EPEVTQTPSHQVTQMGQEVILRCVPISNHLYFYWYRQILGQKVEFLVSFYNNEISEKSEIFDDQFSVERPDGSNFTLKIRSTKLEDSAMYFCASSLWGGLQETQYFGPGTRLLVL.

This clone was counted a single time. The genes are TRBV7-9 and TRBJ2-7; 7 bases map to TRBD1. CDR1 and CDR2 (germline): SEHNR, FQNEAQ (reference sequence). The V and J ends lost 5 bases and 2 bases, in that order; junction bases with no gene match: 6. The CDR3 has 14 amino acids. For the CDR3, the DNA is TGTGCCAGCAGCCAACGGGACAGTCCCTACGAGCAGTACTTC. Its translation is CASSQRDSPYEQYF. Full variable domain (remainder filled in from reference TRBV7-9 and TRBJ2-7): DTGVSQNPRHKITKRGQNVTFRCDPISEHNRLYWYRQTLGQGPEFLTYFQNEAQLEKSRLLSDRFSAERPKGSFSTLEIQRTEQGDSAMYLCASSQRDSPYEQYFGPGTRLTVT.

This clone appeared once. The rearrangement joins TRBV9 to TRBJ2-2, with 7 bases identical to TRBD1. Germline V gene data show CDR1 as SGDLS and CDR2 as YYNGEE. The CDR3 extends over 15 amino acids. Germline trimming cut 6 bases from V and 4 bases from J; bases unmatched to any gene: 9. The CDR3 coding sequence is TGTGCCAGCACCCTGGCACAGGGGTTCACCGGGGAGCTGTTTTTT. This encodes CASTLAQGFTGELFF.

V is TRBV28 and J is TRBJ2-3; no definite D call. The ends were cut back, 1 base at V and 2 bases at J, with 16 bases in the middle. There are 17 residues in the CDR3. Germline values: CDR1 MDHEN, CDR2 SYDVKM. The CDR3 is CASSLSPRGGSTDTQYF. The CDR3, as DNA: TGTGCCAGCAGTTTATCCCCCCGCGGCGGTTCCACAGATACGCAGTATTTT.

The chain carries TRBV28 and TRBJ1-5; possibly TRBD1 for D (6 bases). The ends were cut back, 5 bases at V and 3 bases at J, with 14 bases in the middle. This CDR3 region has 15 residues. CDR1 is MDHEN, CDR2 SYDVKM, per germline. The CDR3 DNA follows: TGTGCCAGCAGTCGAAGAAAGGGGGTCAATCAGCCCCAGCATTTT. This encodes CASSRRKGVNQPQHF.